Sequencing of this T cell receptor beta chain was carried out in a study of blood T cells in healthy people across ages. This CDR3 region has 14 residues. Trimming stripped 5 bases from V and 1 base from J, with 12 bases between. A second PCR, run for roughly 7 to 11 cycles, used a sample-barcoded 5' primer plus a J-beta primer mix. TCRdb recomputed calls from the 5' RACE reads with MiXCR, one row per CDR3 protein. The sample records 800,000 to 1,300,000 distinct CDR3 sequences, under 30% being singletons. This clonotype was observed a few times. This sample also appeared in a second study, on T cells of mothers and their children.

J is TRBJ2-7 and V is TRBV12-3 or TRBV12-4, with a possible D match to TRBD2 (6 bases). This sequence originates from a girl aged 2 to 9 in good health. The source material was blood. CDR3 in DNA: TGTGCCAGCAGTCCGGGACTCCCTTCCTACGAGCAGTACTTC. It is translated as CASSPGLPSYEQYF.